The clone carrying this T cell receptor (beta chain) appeared once. What it binds is unknown. Trimming removed 0 bases at V and 3 bases at J, with 4 bases between. The CDR3 totals 12 residues. CDR1 is SGHNT and CDR2 is YYREEE in the germline V gene (reference sequence). The PCR was carried out with 60 Vbeta primers and 13 Jbeta primers. Clones were sequenced by immunoSEQ multiplex PCR, and TCRdb holds only the in-frame ones, with some missing. There are some 91,000 clones in the sample; about 77% occur only once, and roughly 3.2% lies in the top ten. The sample is drawn from a study of cytomegalovirus exposure and HLA in healthy donors. Regarding the study as a whole: Cytomegalovirus-associated TCR beta chains were listed, numbering 150 to 200.

The genes are TRBV5-4 and TRBJ2-7, with D uncertain. This receptor was taken from a man aged 35 to 55 in good health and CMV-seronegative. The sample consisted of PBMCs. The DNA of the CDR3 is TGTGCCAGCAGCTTGGACAACTACGAGCAGTACTTC. Its protein product is CASSLDNYEQYF.